This record looks at one TCR beta chain sequence and its context. What it binds is not known. These data belong to a study of blood T cells in healthy people across ages. The CDR3 spans 14 residues. CDR1 is MNHEY, CDR2 SMNVEV, per germline (reference sequence). V was clipped by 7 bases and J by 7 bases; unmatched bases: 9. General study points: Measured against age, TCR beta diversity per million T cells decreased in a roughly linear manner.

PCR was performed a second time for about 7 to 11 cycles using a sample-barcoded 5' primer and a J-beta primer mix. Using its own MiXCR run on the 5' RACE reads, TCRdb lists one record per CDR3 protein. The sample consists of some 920,000 distinct CDR3 sequences, about 51% of them appearing once. The sequence was obtained from an older woman in good health. The chain uses TRBV27 and TRBJ2-4; 8 bases align to TRBD2. The sample taken for sequencing was blood. The CDR3 coding sequence is TGTGCCAGCACCAAGACATCGGGGGGGAACATTCAGTACTTC. Translating gives CASTKTSGGNIQYF.